This T cell receptor (beta chain) was profiled in a study of CD8 T cells in Susac syndrome. Study conclusions and caveats: The study admitted that it had a relatively small number of individuals in its TCR sequencing and HLA analysis.

The T cells that were sequenced for TCR beta were CD8+ and CD4+ cells from blood. TEMRA cells were FACS-enriched, and CD8+ and CD4+ T cells were isolated negatively. This CDR3 contains 17 residues. Germline values: CDR1 SGHRS, CDR2 YFSETQ. The junction had 13 bases not matched to a gene; V was cut back by 6 bases and J by 2 bases. In the case of this clonotype: Antigen unknown.

With random hexamers, reverse transcription was performed on about 0.5 to 1 ug of RNA. It was immunoSEQ multiplex PCR that amplified TCR beta CDR3 across 54 Vbeta and 13 Jbeta. TCRdb passed the immunoSEQ multiplex PCR reads through MiXCR, listing each CDR3 protein once. This table has a few hundred thousand distinct CDR3 sequences, about 82% appearing once. This chain connects TRBV5-1 to TRBJ2-3; 9 bases fit TRBD2. The sequence derives from a human donor with multiple sclerosis. The sequencing sample was made of CD8+ T cells from PBMCs. The CDR3 loop reads CASTLRASGTPTDTQYF. The CDR3 DNA reads as TGCGCCAGCACCCTCCGGGCTAGCGGGACCCCCACAGATACGCAGTATTTT.